One sample yielded the 15 T cell receptor beta chains listed below, sequenced in a study of PD-L1 blockade in urothelial cancer. The protocol was immunoSEQ multiplex PCR, while the TCRdb copy is restricted to in-frame clones and leaves out a portion. The data contain about 84,000 clones, 82% of them singletons. This specimen consisted of PBMCs, obtained around atezolizumab (anti-PD-L1) treatment. The receptors come from a man aged 65 to 85 with urothelial cancer.

The rearrangement links TRBV4-3 to TRBJ2-7; weak D call: TRBD2 (5 bases). The germline V gene has CDR1 LGHNA and CDR2 YSLEER. CDR3 length equals 13 residues. V lost 3 bases and J 3 bases, leaving 9 bases between the germline ends. The CDR3 DNA sequence: TGCGCCAGCAGCCAGCCAGGAGGCTACGAGCAGTACTTC. It yields the protein CASSQPGGYEQYF.

The J gene is TRBJ2-2, the V gene TRBV6-6, with D uncertain. V lost 6 bases to trimming and J lost 0 bases, with 11 bases between them. This CDR3 spans 15 amino acids. From germline, CDR1 is MNHNY and CDR2 SVGAGI (reference sequence). The CDR3 region has the DNA TGTGCCAGCAGCGAAACCTACTCGAACACCGGGGAGCTGTTTTTT. The encoded protein is CASSETYSNTGELFF.

This sequence joins TRBV7-2 and TRBJ2-7; TRBD2 aligns across 10 bases. The ends lost 1 base at V and 5 bases at J; junction bases unmatched: 5. Germline values: CDR1 SGHTA, CDR2 FQGNSA. CDR3 size: 15 residues. CDR3 in amino acids: CASSLDLAGVDEQYF. As DNA, the CDR3 is TGTGCCAGCAGCTTAGACCTAGCGGGAGTCGACGAGCAGTACTTC.

The chain has TRBV2 and TRBJ2-2; D perhaps matches TRBD1 (5 bases). V lost 5 bases to trimming and J lost 0 bases, with 10 bases between them. This CDR3 contains 15 residues. The germline V gene has CDR1 SNHLY and CDR2 FYNNEI. The chain's CDR3 is CASSKVQANTGELFF. CDR3 bases: TGTGCCAGCAGTAAAGTACAGGCGAACACCGGGGAGCTGTTTTTT.

The genes are TRBV18 and TRBJ2-2; possible D gene TRBD1, 6 bases. The ends were cut back, 0 bases at V and 3 bases at J, with 11 bases in the middle. Germline-derived CDR1 and CDR2 are KGHSH and LQKENI. The CDR3 runs 16 residues. The CDR3 DNA is TGTGCCAGCTCACCACCGACAGGCTGGGACACCGGGGAGCTGTTTTTT. Protein sequence: CASSPPTGWDTGELFF.

This sequence joins TRBV20-1 and TRBJ2-5; D is unresolved. The CDR3 is made up of 11 amino acids. The V gene's germline CDR1 is DFQATT and CDR2 SNEGSKA (reference sequence). Trimming cost V 5 bases and J 4 bases, with 8 bases left between them. The CDR3 DNA reads TGCAGTGCTGATCCGGGAGAGACCCAGTACTTC. Translated: CSADPGETQYF.

The chain employs TRBV30 and TRBJ1-1; 7 bases line up with TRBD1. The V segment lost 3 bases and the J segment 0 bases; nucleotides outside the gene matches: 1. The CDR3 totals 13 residues. The germline V gene encodes CDR1 GTSNPN and CDR2 SVGIG (reference sequence). CDR3 amino acids: CAWSGQVNTEAFF. DNA for the CDR3: TGTGCCTGGAGCGGACAGGTGAACACTGAAGCTTTCTTT.

The gene calls are TRBV2 and TRBJ2-7, with 9 bases fitting TRBD2. The CDR3 totals 17 residues. The germline CDR1 and CDR2 sequences are SNHLY and FYNNEI. After removal of 3 bases from V and 2 bases from J, the junction contained 11 bases not matched to a gene. DNA of the CDR3: TGTGCCAGCAGTGACCCAGGGGAGCGGGGGGCCACCTACGAGCAGTACTTC. It specifies CASSDPGERGATYEQYF.

This clone was counted a few times. This sequence joins TRBV29-1 and TRBJ1-3; D gene uncertain. There are 12 residues in the CDR3. Per the germline V gene, CDR1 is SQVTM and CDR2 is ANQGSEA. V was trimmed by 5 bases and J by 4 bases, leaving 9 bases between them. The CDR3 here is CSVLAPGNTIYF. The CDR3 DNA is TGCAGCGTTTTGGCTCCCGGAAACACCATATATTTT.

CDR3 protein: CASSLTGGVMGEAFF. CDR3 nucleotides: TGTGCCAGCTCACTGACCGGCGGGGTAATGGGTGAAGCTTTCTTT. The chain recombines TRBV18 with TRBJ1-1, with D unclear. V was shortened by 4 bases and J by 7 bases, with 19 bases between the two germline ends. The CDR3 totals 15 residues. The germline V gene has CDR1 KGHSH and CDR2 LQKENI.

The chain joins TRBV27 to TRBJ1-2; perhaps TRBD1 as D (6 bases). The V gene lost 2 bases and the J gene lost 6 bases, with 16 bases spanning the gap. The CDR3 sequence is 15 residues long. Germline V lookup: CDR1 MNHEY, CDR2 SMNVEV (reference sequence). In nucleotides, the CDR3 is TGTGCCAGCAGTTTAATGCGGGGGGCAGGGGATGGCTACACCTTC. This translates into CASSLMRGAGDGYTF.

The chain couples TRBV6-5 to TRBJ1-2, with D perhaps matching TRBD1 (6 bases). The CDR3 totals 15 residues. Trimming took 0 bases from V and 4 from J, leaving 12 bases between them. Germline values: CDR1 MNHEY, CDR2 SVGAGI. CDR3 loop: CASSYSTQGPYGYTF. CDR3 coding DNA: TGTGCCAGCAGTTACTCGACCCAGGGGCCCTATGGCTACACCTTC.

CDR3 sequence reads: CSADMQGSGNTIYF. CDR3 nucleotides: TGCAGCGCTGACATGCAGGGGTCTGGAAACACCATATATTTT. This chain joins TRBV29-1 and TRBJ1-3; TRBD1 is a possible D gene (6 bases). This CDR3 spans 14 amino acids. Trimming took off 7 bases at V and 1 base at J, with 14 bases between the two ends. Looked up from germline, CDR1 is SQVTM and CDR2 is ANQGSEA.

The CDR3: CASSQAGHSTNEKLFF. CDR3 nucleotide sequence: TGTGCCAGCAGCCAAGCGGGACATTCAACTAATGAAAAACTGTTTTTT. The chain recombines TRBV14 with TRBJ1-4; tentative D call: TRBD1 (6 bases). The CDR3 runs 16 residues. With 1 base removed from V and 0 bases from J, the gap between germline ends came to 9 bases. The germline V gene has CDR1 SGHDN and CDR2 FVKESK.

V gene TRBV30 combines with J gene TRBJ2-1; TRBD2 aligns across 9 bases. Per the germline V gene, CDR1 is GTSNPN and CDR2 is SVGIG (reference sequence). After removal of 5 bases from V and 3 bases from J, the junction contained 2 bases not matched to a gene. The CDR3 covers 13 residues. Here the CDR3 DNA reads TGTGCCTGGGAGACTAGCGGCTACAATGAGCAGTTCTTC. Its protein is CAWETSGYNEQFF. Using reference TRBV30 and TRBJ2-1 for the parts outside the CDR3, the full variable domain is SQTIHQWPATLVQPVGSPLSLECTVEGTSNPNLYWYRQAAGRGLQLLFYSVGIGQISSEVPQNLSASRPQDRQFILSSKKLLLSDSGFYLCAWETSGYNEQFFGPGTRLTVL.